These T cell receptor beta chains were read from a single sample in a study of T cell changes during pregnancy in multiple sclerosis. Using immunoSEQ multiplex PCR, the repertoire was profiled, and TCRdb retains in-frame clones only, with some absent. The table shows some 80,000 clones, with about 92% occurring only once. The starting material was peripheral blood, obtained before pregnancy. The receptors shown here come from a female donor with multiple sclerosis, enrolled in a pregnancy study. Both conserved end residues are part of each CDR3. Each record gives: D gene, J gene, clone size, V gene, CDR3 protein, CDR3 DNA. A D gene is named only where the DNA matches it firmly. Clone size is shown for a subset of rows, as once, few, many or a class of expanded clone.

>.|TRBJ1-4|.|TRBV7-9
CASSRPGGTNEKLFF
TGTGCCAGCAGCCGACCGGGAGGCACTAATGAAAAACTGTTTTTT
>TRBD2|TRBJ2-5|.|TRBV19
CASSNLAGEETQYF
TGTGCCAGTAGTAACCTAGCGGGGGAAGAGACCCAGTACTTC
>.|TRBJ2-5|.|TRBV29-1
CSVEDRRHIQETQYF
TGCAGCGTTGAAGATCGAAGACACATCCAAGAGACCCAGTACTTC
>TRBD2|TRBJ2-7|.|TRBV2
CASSEEAGEYEQYF
TGTGCCAGCAGTGAAGAAGCGGGAGAATACGAGCAGTACTTC
>.|TRBJ2-1|.|TRBV5-1
CASSLSTPVGYNEQFF
TGCGCCAGCAGCTTATCGACTCCTGTAGGCTACAATGAGCAGTTCTTC
>.|TRBJ1-5|.|TRBV19
CASSITGTRQPQHF
TGTGCCAGTAGTATCACAGGGACGCGTCAGCCCCAGCATTTT
>.|TRBJ2-7|.|TRBV6-4
CASSDPNHHRDEGYEQYF
TGTGCCAGCAGTGACCCAAACCACCACAGGGACGAGGGCTACGAGCAGTACTTC
>TRBD1|TRBJ1-4|.|TRBV27
CASSQRTGNIEANEKLFF
TGTGCCAGCAGTCAACGGACAGGGAATATAGAGGCTAATGAAAAACTGTTTTTT
>.|TRBJ1-1|.|TRBV5-1
CASSFSERNTEAFF
TGCGCCAGCAGCTTCTCGGAGAGGAACACTGAAGCTTTCTTT
>.|TRBJ1-2|.|TRBV5-1
CASSLLGQQANYGYTF
TGCGCCAGCAGCTTGCTTGGACAGCAAGCTAACTATGGCTACACCTTC
>.|TRBJ2-7|.|TRBV7-7
CASSSAQGYEQYF
TGTGCTAGCAGCTCAGCTCAGGGTTACGAGCAGTACTTC
>TRBD1|TRBJ2-1|.|TRBV4-2
CASSQGTGGQGFNEQFF
TGTGCCAGCAGCCAGGGTACGGGGGGACAGGGGTTCAATGAGCAGTTCTTC
>TRBD1|TRBJ2-1|.|TRBV18
CASSPGQGAFIDEQFF
TGTGCCAGCTCCCCGGGACAGGGGGCTTTTATCGATGAGCAGTTCTTC
>TRBD1|TRBJ2-7|.|TRBV7-2
CASSLVGTGDEQYF
TGTGCCAGCAGCTTAGTGGGGACAGGGGACGAGCAGTACTTC
>.|TRBJ1-3|.|TRBV7-9
CASSLAAGWGNTIYF
TGTGCCAGCAGCTTAGCAGCAGGATGGGGAAACACCATATATTTT
>.|TRBJ2-1|.|TRBV6-1
CASSEGGGGRNEQFF
TGTGCCAGCAGTGAAGGCGGAGGGGGCCGTAATGAGCAGTTCTTC
>.|TRBJ2-7|.|TRBV5-1
CASSLSGGASYEQYF
TGCGCCAGCAGCTTGTCGGGGGGCGCATCCTACGAGCAGTACTTC
>TRBD2|TRBJ2-2|.|TRBV28
CASSPPTGLAGVIGELFF
TGTGCCAGCAGTCCCCCGACGGGACTAGCGGGAGTTATCGGGGAGCTGTTTTTT
>TRBD1|TRBJ2-2|.|TRBV15
CATKGWDRSTGELFF
TGTGCCACCAAGGGGTGGGACAGGAGCACCGGGGAGCTGTTTTTT
>.|TRBJ1-1|.|TRBV18
CASGGAGNTEAFF
TGTGCCAGCGGGGGGGCAGGGAACACTGAAGCTTTCTTT
>.|TRBJ1-5|.|TRBV15
CATSRDLKLGQPQHF
TGTGCCACCAGCAGAGATCTGAAGCTAGGTCAGCCCCAGCATTTT
>TRBD1|TRBJ2-1|.|TRBV18
CASTKDRAGNEQFF
TGTGCCAGCACGAAGGACAGGGCGGGCAATGAGCAGTTCTTC
>TRBD2|TRBJ2-7|.|TRBV10-3
CAIRPSGSSYEQYF
TGTGCCATCAGACCTAGCGGGAGCTCCTACGAGCAGTACTTC
>TRBD2|TRBJ2-1|.|TRBV9
CASSVGDTGAGTYNEQFF
TGTGCCAGCAGCGTAGGTGACACGGGAGCGGGGACCTACAATGAGCAGTTCTTC
>.|TRBJ2-2|.|TRBV5-1
CASSLGSQENTGELFF
TGCGCCAGCAGCTTGGGATCACAGGAAAACACCGGGGAGCTGTTTTTT
>TRBD1|TRBJ2-7|.|TRBV5-1
CASSLGGGPSSYEQYF
TGCGCCAGCAGCTTGGGAGGGGGCCCAAGCTCCTACGAGCAGTACTTC
>.|TRBJ2-7|once|TRBV7-9
CASSTQVKQYF
TGTGCCAGCAGCACCCAGGTAAAGCAGTACTTC
>.|TRBJ2-1|.|TRBV4-1
CASSPTVEGNEQFF
TGCGCCAGCAGCCCTACAGTCGAGGGCAATGAGCAGTTCTTC
>.|TRBJ2-2|.|TRBV7-9
CASRGSTGELFF
TGTGCCAGCAGGGGGAGCACCGGGGAGCTGTTTTTT
>.|TRBJ2-5|.|TRBV5-4
CASSLEVAEETQYF
TGTGCCAGCAGCTTGGAGGTAGCGGAAGAGACCCAGTACTTC
>TRBD2|TRBJ2-1|.|TRBV2
CASRGPGTTSYNEQFF
TGTGCCAGCAGAGGACCCGGGACTACAAGCTACAATGAGCAGTTCTTC
>.|TRBJ1-4|once|TRBV7-8
CASTADSPNEKLFF
TGTGCCAGCACCGCAGACAGTCCTAATGAAAAACTGTTTTTT
>.|TRBJ2-7|.|TRBV2
CASRDGTFFSYEQYF
TGTGCCAGCAGAGACGGGACTTTCTTCTCCTACGAGCAGTACTTC
>TRBD1|TRBJ2-7|.|TRBV6-1
CASNKRTGTYEQYF
TGTGCCAGCAATAAACGGACAGGGACCTACGAGCAGTACTTC
>.|TRBJ2-2|.|TRBV5-1
CASSLAGQTNTGELFF
TGCGCCAGCAGCTTGGCCGGACAGACGAACACCGGGGAGCTGTTTTTT
>TRBD1|TRBJ2-1|.|TRBV18
CASSPTSGTGVYNEQFF
TGTGCCAGCTCACCAACGAGTGGGACAGGGGTATACAATGAGCAGTTCTTC